This T cell receptor (beta chain) was sequenced in a study of blood T cells in healthy people across ages. Study observations and caveats: Long-lived and aged donors differed, with more naive CD4+ cells and higher diversity in the long-lived.

Peripheral blood from each donor was collected in a volume of about 10 milliliters. Notes on this clonotype: Its antigen is not identified.

Germline CDR1 is SQVTM and CDR2 is ANQGSEA. V was pared by 1 base and J by 7 bases, with 0 bases of the junction left unmatched. The CDR3 sequence is 12 residues long. Using a J-beta primer mix together with a sample-barcoded 5' primer, a second PCR was run for about 6 to 11 cycles. Tags on each cDNA molecule came from a template-switch adaptor with 12 random nucleotides. TCRdb fed the 5' RACE reads into MiXCR, producing one record per CDR3 protein. This sample has roughly 800,000 distinct CDR3 sequences; 25% occur once, and the top ten carry 9.4%. These records were also assigned to another study, of T cells of mothers and their children. That report adds: Each child contributed around 3 million TCR beta CDR3 reads, while each mother contributed over 9.5 million.

The source of this sequence is a boy younger than 18 in good health. The material sequenced was blood. This chain connects TRBV29-1 to TRBJ2-1, with TRBD2 matching 8 bases. The CDR3 region is CSVEGGRNEQFF. CDR3 DNA sequence: TGCAGCGTTGAAGGCGGGAGGAATGAGCAGTTCTTC.